This T cell receptor beta chain was recorded in a study of identical twins. Study-wide results and caveats: Where out-of-frame alpha sequences were twin-shared, they showed excess low generation probability. Partly confounded zero-insertion analyses could result from invariant MAIT and iNKT cells.

Template switching (which added a universal primer site) was used, and cDNA carried unique molecular identifiers. TCRdb re-derived calls from the 5' RACE reads in MiXCR, one entry per CDR3 protein. The repertoire holds more than 400,000 distinct CDR3 sequences, with nearly 15% as singletons. Trimming took 5 bases from V and 2 from J, leaving 17 bases between them. CDR3 length: 16 amino acids. With respect to this clonotype: What it binds is not known.

The same data also went into a second study, on yellow fever vaccine responses in identical twins. That work contributes: In identical twins, vaccine T cell responses appeared partly shared and partly individual.

Source material: CD4+ T cells sorted from blood. The source is a woman aged 18-29 years in good health. The rearrangement links TRBV12-3 or TRBV12-4 to TRBJ2-3; TRBD1 is a possible D gene (5 bases). The CDR3 loop reads CASSLFLRGFTDTQYF. CDR3 DNA: TGTGCCAGCAGTCTCTTTCTTAGGGGTTTCACAGATACGCAGTATTTT.